The present T cell receptor (beta chain) was sequenced within a study of Graves' ophthalmopathy and Graves' hyperthyroidism. RNA transcripts served as template for amplifying TCR beta CDR3 sequences. Second-round multiplex PCR came after first-round RT-PCR with HTBI primers. Via MiXCR, TCRdb re-called the multiplex PCR reads, giving one row per CDR3 protein. The table has a few hundred thousand distinct CDR3 sequences, about a fifth seen once. Germline V gene data show CDR1 as MDHEN and CDR2 as SYDVKM. The V and J ends lost 6 bases and 6 bases respectively, with 18 bases between them. CDR3 length: 14 amino acids. This clonotype was recorded at least ten times. Each donor who had ophthalmopathy showed moderate-to-severe activity, a CAS of ≥3, a NOSPECS of ≥4, and a duration under 3 months. Pregnant or lactating patients and those with other autoimmune diseases or uncontrolled infections were excluded.

The clonotype comes from a woman aged 45-65 years with Graves' ophthalmopathy. What was sequenced was peripheral blood. V usage is TRBV28 and J usage is TRBJ2-7, with D tentatively TRBD2 (7 bases). The CDR3 region has the DNA TGTGCCAGCAGCCCTTTCCGGGGGGCAGGCGAGCAGTACTTC. Its protein product is CASSPFRGAGEQYF.